This T cell receptor (beta chain) derives from a study of cytomegalovirus exposure and HLA in healthy donors. Study-level information: Approximately 85 million unique TCRs from HLA-typed donors were held in an early data release. Most genotyped donors, around 78% of 300 to 400, had Caucasian-associated genetic ancestry. Study outcomes and limitations: Among the sequence variants, a highly shared cluster was likely an artifact of sequencing.

PCR amplification relied on 60 Vbeta primers (plus 13 Jbeta primers). Generated by immunoSEQ multiplex PCR, the TCRdb table keeps only in-frame clones and is missing some. The sample has fewer than 150,000 clones, over 75% seen once. Germline-derived CDR1 and CDR2 are SGHRS and YFSETQ. There are 15 residues in the CDR3. Trimming took 2 bases from V and 12 from J; bases not matched to a gene: 12. Details on this clone: Its antigen is not known.

The source of this sequence is a human donor in good health. Sequenced sample: PBMCs. The chain employs TRBV5-1 and TRBJ2-1, with 9 positions matching TRBD2. The CDR3 nucleotides read TGCGCCAGCAGCTTCATAGCGGGAGCCCCCCTTCGGCAGTTCTTC. Protein product: CASSFIAGAPLRQFF.